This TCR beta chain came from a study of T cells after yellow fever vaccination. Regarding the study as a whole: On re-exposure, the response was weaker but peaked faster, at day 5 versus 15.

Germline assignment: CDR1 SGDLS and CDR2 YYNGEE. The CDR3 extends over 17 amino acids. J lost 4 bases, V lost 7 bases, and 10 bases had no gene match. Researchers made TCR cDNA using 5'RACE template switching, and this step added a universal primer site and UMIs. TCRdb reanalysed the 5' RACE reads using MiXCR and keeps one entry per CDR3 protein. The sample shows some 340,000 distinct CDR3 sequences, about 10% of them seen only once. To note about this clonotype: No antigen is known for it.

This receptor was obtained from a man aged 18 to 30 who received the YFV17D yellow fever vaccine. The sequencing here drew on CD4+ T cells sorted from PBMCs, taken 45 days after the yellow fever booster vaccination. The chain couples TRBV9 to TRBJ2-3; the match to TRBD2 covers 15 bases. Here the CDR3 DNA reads TGTGCCAGCGGCCCGGGACTAGCGGGGGGTTTAGCAGATACGCAGTATTTT. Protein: CASGPGLAGGLADTQYF.